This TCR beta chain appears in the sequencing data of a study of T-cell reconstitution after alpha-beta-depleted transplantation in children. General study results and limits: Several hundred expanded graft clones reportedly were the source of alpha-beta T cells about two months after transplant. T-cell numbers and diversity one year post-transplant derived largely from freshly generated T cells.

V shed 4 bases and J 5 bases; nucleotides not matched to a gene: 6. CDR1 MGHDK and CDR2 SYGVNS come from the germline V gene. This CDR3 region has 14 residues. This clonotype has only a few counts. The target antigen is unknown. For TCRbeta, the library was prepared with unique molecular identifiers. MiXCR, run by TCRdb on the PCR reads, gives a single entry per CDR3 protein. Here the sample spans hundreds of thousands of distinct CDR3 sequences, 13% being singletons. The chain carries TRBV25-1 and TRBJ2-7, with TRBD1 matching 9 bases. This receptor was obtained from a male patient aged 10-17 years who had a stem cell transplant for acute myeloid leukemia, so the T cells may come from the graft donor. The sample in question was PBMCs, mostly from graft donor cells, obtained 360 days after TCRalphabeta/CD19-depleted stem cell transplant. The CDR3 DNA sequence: TGTGCCAGCAGTGTACAGGGGGCGTTAAACGAGCAGTACTTC. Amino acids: CASSVQGALNEQYF.